A selection of T cell receptor beta chains follows, all from one sample in a study of blood T cells in healthy people across ages. TCRdb re-called the 5' RACE reads through MiXCR, storing one row per CDR3 protein. Among 550,000 to 650,000 distinct CDR3 sequences listed, less than 35% were seen once. The material sequenced was blood. Receptors originate from a woman aged 80 or older in good health. Both conserved end residues are part of each CDR3. The order of the fields is CDR3 DNA, CDR3 protein, D gene, J gene, V gene, clone size. D genes are given only for firm matches. Rows give clone size only sometimes, using once, few, many, or a class for an expanded clone.

TGTGCCAGCCGGGACACCAGTAACTATGGCTACACCTTC | CASRDTSNYGYTF | - | TRBJ1-2 | TRBV2 | few
TGTGCCAGCAGTGAACGACAGTTCCCAAGCACAGATACGCAGTATTTT | CASSERQFPSTDTQYF | - | TRBJ2-3 | TRBV6-1 | many
TGCGCCAGCAGCTTGGACAGGGATTATAATTCACCCCTCCACTTT | CASSLDRDYNSPLHF | - | TRBJ1-6 | TRBV5-1 | many
TGTGCCAGCAGTGAAGAGGGCGAGCAGTACTTC | CASSEEGEQYF | - | TRBJ2-7 | TRBV2 | many
TGCGCCAGCAGCGCACATGGCCTCTCTGGAAACACCATATATTTT | CASSAHGLSGNTIYF | - | TRBJ1-3 | TRBV5-1 | few
TGCGCCAGCAGCCCCGGGACAAAATATAATGAGCAGTACTTC | CASSPGTKYNEQYF | - | TRBJ2-5 | TRBV5-1 | few
TGCGCCAGCAGCTGGGGTGGACAGGGTGGATACGAGCAGTACTTC | CASSWGGQGGYEQYF | TRBD1 | TRBJ2-7 | TRBV5-1 | many
TGTGCCAGCAGTAGAGACAGGGGGCATGGCTACACCTTC | CASSRDRGHGYTF | TRBD1 | TRBJ1-2 | TRBV12-3/TRBV12-4 | once
TGTGCCAGCAGTTACCTCATAACCGAGACAAACTATGGCTACACCTTC | CASSYLITETNYGYTF | - | TRBJ1-2 | TRBV6-5 | many
TGCGCCAGCGGAGAGGGAGTGAATGAGCAGTTCTTC | CASGEGVNEQFF | - | TRBJ2-1 | TRBV5-1 | many
TGTGCCAGTAGTATAATGGACCTTAATGGCTACACCTTC | CASSIMDLNGYTF | - | TRBJ1-2 | TRBV19 | -